Below are 17 T cell receptor beta chains sequenced from a single sample in a study of cytotoxic CD8 clonotypes in ibrutinib-treated CLL. Using immunoSEQ multiplex PCR, the repertoire was profiled, and TCRdb retains in-frame clones only, with some absent. The sample shows 150,000 to 200,000 clones, roughly 88% of them seen only once. This sample comprised PBMCs, obtained at disease progression, from a patient treated with ibrutinib. These receptors came from a human donor with chronic lymphocytic leukemia.

The chain is built from TRBV19 and TRBJ2-4, with D unresolved. V was cut by 7 bases and J by 6 bases, with 19 bases left in between. Per germline, CDR1 LNHDA and CDR2 SQIVND (reference sequence). CDR3 length: 15 amino acids. The CDR3 protein is CASTPNLQPGNIQYF. The CDR3 DNA reads as TGTGCCAGTACCCCCAATCTGCAGCCGGGAAACATTCAGTACTTC.

This clone has a handful of counts. The chain couples TRBV19 to TRBJ1-1; tentatively, D is TRBD1 (5 bases). V dropped 4 bases and J dropped 2 bases, with 8 bases sitting between them. Per germline, CDR1 LNHDA and CDR2 SQIVND (reference sequence). There are 13 residues in the CDR3. This CDR3 reads CASSTTGNTEAFF. CDR3 nucleotides: TGTGCCAGTAGTACCACAGGTAACACTGAAGCTTTCTTT.

The chain carries TRBV4-2 and TRBJ2-7; D gene ambiguous. Germline V CDR1 and CDR2: LGHNA, YNFKEQ. Trimming removed 1 base at V and 4 bases at J, with 14 bases between. The CDR3 loop spans 15 amino acids. The DNA of the CDR3 is TGTGCCAGCAGCCAAGGAGCCACCAATAGGTACGAGCAGTACTTC. The encoded protein is CASSQGATNRYEQYF.

The chain has TRBV28 and TRBJ2-7, with D perhaps being TRBD1 or TRBD2 (6 bases each). The germline V gene has CDR1 MDHEN and CDR2 SYDVKM. The CDR3 sequence is 16 residues long. Deletions cut 6 bases from V and 0 bases from J, with 18 bases between. This CDR3 reads CASSRPGATSSYEQYF. DNA for the CDR3: TGTGCCAGCAGCCGCCCGGGGGCGACGAGCTCCTACGAGCAGTACTTC.

The chain recombines TRBV7-7 with TRBJ2-2; D not resolved. V lost 3 bases and J lost 3, with 8 bases in between. The germline V gene has CDR1 SSHAT and CDR2 FNYEAQ (reference sequence). This CDR3 contains 14 residues. CDR3: CASSLGGDTGELFF. As DNA, the CDR3 is TGTGCCAGCAGCTTGGGTGGGGACACCGGGGAGCTGTTTTTT.

This chain joins TRBV4-1 and TRBJ2-1; 8 nucleotides align to TRBD2. The V segment lost 0 bases and the J segment 2 bases; nucleotides outside the gene matches: 12. The CDR3 consists of 19 residues. CDR1 is MGHRA, CDR2 YSYEKL, per germline. As DNA, the CDR3 is TGCGCCAGCAGCCAAGATGGTCTAGCGGGCGCTACCACCTACAATGAGCAGTTCTTC. This sequence encodes CASSQDGLAGATTYNEQFF.

This clone was seen only once. The rearrangement links TRBV19 to TRBJ1-4; the D gene is possibly TRBD1 (6 bases). Germline V gene sequence: CDR1 LNHDA, CDR2 SQIVND (reference sequence). The CDR3 is 14 residues long. The V and J ends lost 5 bases and 3 bases respectively, with 10 bases between them. CDR3 in amino acids: CASSQQGPNEKLFF. The CDR3 region has the DNA TGTGCCAGTAGTCAACAGGGTCCTAATGAAAAACTGTTTTTT.

V gene TRBV7-9 combines with J gene TRBJ1-2; D ambiguous. V was shortened by 1 base and J by 2 bases, with 5 bases between the two germline ends. The CDR3 totals 13 residues. CDR1 is SEHNR, CDR2 FQNEAQ, per germline (reference sequence). The CDR3 here is CASSLDGNYGYTF. CDR3 in DNA: TGTGCCAGCAGCTTAGACGGGAACTATGGCTACACCTTC.

The rearrangement joins TRBV11-3 to TRBJ1-4; D is ambiguous. V was clipped by 5 bases and J by 5 bases, with 15 bases between them. Germline CDR1 reads SGHNT; CDR2 reads YENEEA. This CDR3 spans 15 amino acids. The CDR3 protein is CASSPPGVLNEKLFF. CDR3 nucleotides: TGTGCCAGCAGCCCCCCCGGGGTATTGAATGAAAAACTGTTTTTT. Full variable domain (rest looked up from reference TRBV11-3 and TRBJ1-4): EAGVVQSPRYKIIEKKQPVAFWCNPISGHNTLYWYLQNLGQGPELLIRYENEEAVDDSQLPKDRFSAERLKGVDSTLKIQPAELGDSAVYLCASSPPGVLNEKLFFGSGTQLSVL.

The genes are TRBV30 and TRBJ2-2, with D unclear. Looked up from germline, CDR1 is GTSNPN and CDR2 is SVGIG (reference sequence). The CDR3 spans 16 residues. Trimming pared 0 bases from V and 1 base from J, leaving 12 bases between. The CDR3 bases are TGTGCCTGGAGTGTACTGTCCGGCCTGAACACCGGGGAGCTGTTTTTT. Its protein is CAWSVLSGLNTGELFF.

The rearrangement uses TRBV6-5 and TRBJ1-5; D not certain. Germline V lookup: CDR1 MNHEY, CDR2 SVGAGI. V lost 10 bases, J lost 3 bases, and 19 bases lay in between. This CDR3 is built from 15 residues. CDR3 protein: CATKRTGVFNQPQHF. In nucleotides, the CDR3 is TGTGCCACCAAGAGAACGGGAGTTTTCAATCAGCCCCAGCATTTT.

This clone was observed a few times. The chain recombines TRBV7-2 with TRBJ2-6, with TRBD1 as a possible D gene (5 bases). Germline values: CDR1 SGHTA, CDR2 FQGNSA. Deletions cut 0 bases from V and 2 bases from J, with 8 bases between. This CDR3 contains 16 residues. This chain's CDR3 is CASSLAYRTGANVLTF. The CDR3 DNA is TGTGCCAGCAGCTTAGCATACAGGACTGGGGCCAACGTCCTGACTTTC.

The chain carries TRBV4-2 and TRBJ1-5; no reliable D call. The CDR3 runs 17 residues. V lost 2 bases and J lost 1, with 15 bases in between. CDR1 is LGHNA and CDR2 is YNFKEQ in the germline V gene. CDR3 nucleotide sequence: TGTGCCAGCAGCCAACATAGGGCAGCCAGGAGCAATCAGCCCCAGCATTTT. Amino acid sequence: CASSQHRAARSNQPQHF.

The rearrangement joins TRBV7-2 to TRBJ2-3, with 9 bases matching TRBD2. CDR1 is SGHTA, CDR2 FQGNSA, per germline. With 3 bases clipped from V and 3 bases from J, the junction kept 7 bases outside the gene matches. CDR3 length: 16 residues. The CDR3 DNA follows: TGTGCCAGCAGCTTCGTTAGCGGGAGTTTAACAGATACGCAGTATTTT. Translated, it gives CASSFVSGSLTDTQYF.

This clone has just one count. This chain joins TRBV7-3 and TRBJ2-1, with 9 bases aligning to TRBD2. V dropped 0 bases and J dropped 6; count of bases not matched to a gene: 3. CDR1 is SGHTA, CDR2 FQGTGA, per germline. The CDR3 sequence is 15 residues long. DNA for the CDR3: TGTGCCAGCAGCTTAACGCGGGAGGGCCCCAATGAGCAGTTCTTC. Its translation is CASSLTREGPNEQFF.

The rearrangement links TRBV7-2 to TRBJ2-3; no reliable D call. The germline gives CDR1 SGHTA, CDR2 FQGNSA. The CDR3 is 15 amino acids. Trimming shortened V by 1 base and J by 1 base, and 9 bases separated the two germline ends. The CDR3, as DNA: TGTGCCAGCAGCTTAGGGGTCAGTCGCACAGATACGCAGTATTTT. Translated, it gives CASSLGVSRTDTQYF.

The chain uses TRBV7-6 and TRBJ2-6; D is perhaps TRBD1 (6 bases). V lost 1 base and J 0 bases, leaving 10 bases between the germline ends. The CDR3 loop spans 17 amino acids. Germline V gene lookup returns CDR1 SGHVS and CDR2 FNYEAQ. In DNA form, the CDR3 reads TGTGCCAGCAGCTTAGAACAGGGAAGCTCTGGGGCCAACGTCCTGACTTTC. Amino acids: CASSLEQGSSGANVLTF.